Presented here are 29 T cell receptor beta chains from one specimen sequenced in a study of shared clonotypes between healthy human individuals. TCRdb's copy holds only in-frame clones and misses some; the assay was immunoSEQ multiplex PCR. The sample includes about 470,000 clones, around 75% of them seen just once. Sequenced input: PBMCs. These receptors all come from a woman between 35 and 50 years old in good health. Some clones in this sample may be carry-over from other donors' samples.

The chain uses TRBV18 and TRBJ1-1, with TRBD1 matching 8 bases. The CDR3 extends over 14 amino acids. CDR1 and CDR2 from the germline V gene are KGHSH and LQKENI. J was trimmed by 7 bases and V by 6 bases; bases with no gene match: 10. The CDR3 coding sequence is TGTGCCAGCTCGCTACAGGGGGGGTATGGTGAAGCTTTCTTT. Its translation is CASSLQGGYGEAFF.

This sequence joins TRBV7-2 and TRBJ2-4; 9 nucleotides agree with TRBD1. The CDR3 contains 16 residues. CDR1 and CDR2 from the germline V gene are SGHTA and FQGNSA. With V trimmed by 3 bases and J by 1 base, 4 bases remained unmatched. CDR3 bases: TGTGCCAGCAGCTTCGACAGGGGGTTGGCCAAAAACATTCAGTACTTC. Amino acid sequence: CASSFDRGLAKNIQYF.

The V and J genes are TRBV11-2 and TRBJ2-5; D remains unclear. V gave up 7 bases and J gave up 4 bases, with 10 bases separating them. The CDR3 is made up of 12 amino acids. The germline V gene encodes CDR1 SGHAT and CDR2 FQNNGV. CDR3: CASTTWGETQYF. CDR3 nucleotides: TGTGCCAGCACCACCTGGGGAGAGACCCAGTACTTC.

J is TRBJ2-1 and V is TRBV5-1; no definite D call. The CDR3 is 14 amino acids. Germline lookup yields CDR1 SGHRS and CDR2 YFSETQ. V was pared by 0 bases and J by 6 bases, with 10 bases between. The CDR3 spells CASSLGDRSNEQFF. In nucleotides, the CDR3 is TGCGCCAGCAGCTTGGGAGACCGCTCCAATGAGCAGTTCTTC.

The rearrangement joins TRBV28 to TRBJ2-7; 8 nucleotides align to TRBD2. The CDR3 has 17 residues. The germline V gene encodes CDR1 MDHEN and CDR2 SYDVKM. V lost 8 bases to trimming and J lost 3 bases; unmatched junction nucleotides: 18. The CDR3 is CASGRLRRAGVIYEQYF. CDR3 bases: TGTGCCAGCGGCCGGCTTAGGCGAGCGGGAGTAATCTACGAGCAGTACTTC.

This clone has more than one count but fewer than ten. This chain uses TRBV5-6 with TRBJ2-5, with TRBD1 matching over 10 bases. TRBJ2-7 explains the end of the DNA better; the J call may be wrong. The V gene's germline CDR1 is SGHDT and CDR2 YYEEEE. The CDR3 extends over 18 amino acids. The CDR3 is CASSSHRDRGIVTYEQYF. Here the CDR3 DNA reads TGTGCCAGCAGCTCCCACCGGGACAGGGGTATCGTTACCTACGAGCAGTACTTC.

The chain links TRBV2 to TRBJ1-4, with D unresolved. This CDR3 has 13 amino acids. The germline CDR1 and CDR2 sequences are SNHLY and FYNNEI. V was clipped by 1 base and J by 8 bases, with 8 bases between them. The CDR3 sequence: CASSEGPGEKLFF. The CDR3 DNA sequence: TGTGCCAGCAGTGAAGGACCCGGAGAAAAACTGTTTTTT.

This clone showed up just once. Other DNA sequences of this sample code for an identical CDR3. V gene TRBV5-4 combines with J gene TRBJ2-6; TRBD1 aligns across 10 bases. The V gene's germline CDR1 is SGHNT and CDR2 YYREEE (reference sequence). The CDR3 totals 17 residues. V shed 5 bases, J shed 4 bases, and the junction held 9 bases outside the gene matches. The CDR3 protein is CASSTGQGPAGANVLTF. CDR3 bases: TGTGCCAGCAGTACGGGACAGGGGCCTGCAGGGGCCAACGTCCTGACTTTC. Full variable domain (remainder filled in from reference TRBV5-4 and TRBJ2-6): ETGVTQSPTHLIKTRGQQVTLRCSSQSGHNTVSWYQQALGQGPQFIFQYYREEENGRGNFPPRFSGLQFPNYSSELNVNALELDDSALYLCASSTGQGPAGANVLTFGAGSRLTVL.

This clone was observed at least ten times. CDR3 DNA sequence: TGTGCCAGCAGTCCCCGGACAATCGGTGAGGGGGAGACCCAGTACTTC. Translation gives CASSPRTIGEGETQYF. The chain links TRBV28 to TRBJ2-5; TRBD1 or TRBD2 may be the D gene (5 bases each). The V end lost 5 bases, the J end lost 5 bases, and 21 bases lay between the germline ends. Germline CDR1 MDHEN, CDR2 SYDVKM. The CDR3 sequence is 16 residues long.

Here the CDR3 reads CAINRQLAGYNEQFF. CDR3 in DNA: TGTGCCATCAACCGGCAACTAGCGGGCTACAATGAGCAGTTCTTC. The chain is built from TRBV10-3 and TRBJ2-1, with 9 bases lining up with TRBD2. The length of the CDR3 is 15 residues. In germline, CDR1 is ENHRY, CDR2 SYGVKD. Trimming removed 7 bases from V and 3 bases from J; junction bases left unmatched: 7.

The chain carries TRBV30 and TRBJ1-1, with 7 bases fitting TRBD1. Germline values: CDR1 GTSNPN, CDR2 SVGIG (reference sequence). This CDR3 is 14 amino acids long. The junction had 5 bases not matched to a gene; V was cut back by 1 base and J by 3 bases. CDR3: CAWSAQGLYTEAFF. Here the CDR3 DNA reads TGTGCCTGGAGTGCACAGGGGTTGTACACTGAAGCTTTCTTT. The whole variable domain, filled in from reference TRBV30 and TRBJ1-1, reads SQTIHQWPATLVQPVGSPLSLECTVEGTSNPNLYWYRQAAGRGLQLLFYSVGIGQISSEVPQNLSASRPQDRQFILSSKKLLLSDSGFYLCAWSAQGLYTEAFFGQGTRLTVV.

The chain couples TRBV5-8 to TRBJ2-7; tentative D call: TRBD1 (6 bases). The germline CDR1 and CDR2 sequences are SGHTS and YDEGEE. Trimming removed 2 bases at V and 0 bases at J, with 18 bases between. This CDR3 region has 17 residues. Here the CDR3 DNA reads TGTGCCAGCAGCTTTGTTTTGTACAGGGCAAGCTCCTACGAGCAGTACTTC. As protein: CASSFVLYRASSYEQYF.

The V and J genes are TRBV7-2 and TRBJ1-2; the match to TRBD1 covers 10 bases. The CDR3 sequence is 13 residues long. CDR1 is SGHTA, CDR2 FQGNSA, per germline. The junction had 4 bases not matched to a gene; V was cut back by 5 bases and J by 7 bases. For the CDR3, the DNA is TGTGCCAGCAGCCCGGACAGGGGGGTTGGCTACACCTTC. It translates to CASSPDRGVGYTF.

This clone was counted a single time. The chain has TRBV29-1 and TRBJ2-3; D possibly corresponds to TRBD2 (6 bases). Looked up from germline, CDR1 is SQVTM and CDR2 is ANQGSEA. The CDR3 is 12 residues long. V was shortened by 5 bases and J by 3 bases, with 9 bases between the two germline ends. The CDR3, as DNA: TGCAGCGTTTTGCGGGATACAGATACGCAGTATTTT. It translates to CSVLRDTDTQYF.

The V gene is TRBV7-3, the J gene TRBJ2-2, with 8 bases lining up with TRBD1. J gave up 6 bases and V 1 base, and 4 bases lay outside the gene matches. The CDR3 loop spans 15 amino acids. Germline V CDR1 and CDR2: SGHTA, FQGTGA. The CDR3 reads CASSLNQGASGELFF. The CDR3 DNA reads as TGTGCCAGCAGCTTAAACCAGGGGGCGTCCGGGGAGCTGTTTTTT.

In this sample, this clone turned up once. Written as DNA, the CDR3 is TGTGCCAGCTCGAGCTGGGGAGACAATGAGCAGTTCTTC. The encoded protein is CASSSWGDNEQFF. The rearrangement joins TRBV18 to TRBJ2-1, with D possibly TRBD2 on 5 matching bases. Germline CDR1 KGHSH, CDR2 LQKENI. The CDR3 runs 13 residues. Trimming removed 6 bases at V and 5 bases at J, with 11 bases between.

The chain uses TRBV15 and TRBJ1-4, with D possibly TRBD1 on 5 matching bases. CDR1 and CDR2 from the germline V gene are LNHNV and YYDKDF (reference sequence). The CDR3 contains 16 residues. V lost 1 base, J lost 5 bases, and 14 bases lay in between. CDR3 sequence (DNA): TGTGCCACCAGCAGAGTGGGGGTGGGGTTGAATGAAAAACTGTTTTTT. Protein: CATSRVGVGLNEKLFF.

In its sample, this clone was seen a few times. V gene TRBV5-1 combines with J gene TRBJ2-4, with TRBD2 as a possible D gene (6 bases). The germline gives CDR1 SGHRS, CDR2 YFSETQ. This CDR3 comprises 14 residues. Trimming pared 4 bases from V and 8 bases from J, leaving 16 bases between. CDR3 nucleotide sequence: TGCGCCAGCAGCCTCGGGGGACCTTCTGACATTCAGTACTTC. This gives the protein CASSLGGPSDIQYF.

The chain carries TRBV7-8 and TRBJ1-1, with D hard to call. Trimming cost V 2 bases and J 5 bases, with 12 bases left between them. This CDR3 has 14 amino acids. CDR1 and CDR2 from the germline V gene are SGHVS and FQNEAQ. For the CDR3, the DNA is TGTGCCAGCAGCTTAATGGGTCCGGGGACTGAAGCTTTCTTT. Protein: CASSLMGPGTEAFF.

The rearrangement links TRBV7-3 to TRBJ1-1; TRBD1 aligns across 9 bases. V gave up 0 bases and J gave up 1 base; unmatched junction bases: 3. This CDR3 spans 16 amino acids. CDR1 and CDR2 from the germline V gene are SGHTA and FQGTGA. CDR3 loop: CASSLTGTGRNTEAFF. As DNA, the CDR3 is TGTGCCAGCAGCTTAACGGGGACAGGGAGGAACACTGAAGCTTTCTTT.

This chain connects TRBV9 to TRBJ1-4, with no clear D. Germline CDR1 SGDLS, CDR2 YYNGEE. V gave up 3 bases and J gave up 7 bases, with 13 bases separating them. The CDR3 has 14 amino acids. The CDR3 protein is CASSGQAGGEKLFF. The CDR3 DNA is TGTGCCAGCAGCGGACAAGCGGGTGGTGAAAAACTGTTTTTT.

This sequence joins TRBV7-9 and TRBJ2-1, with TRBD2 matching over 13 bases. V was clipped by 5 bases and J by 9 bases; unmatched bases: 10. Per germline, CDR1 SEHNR and CDR2 FQNEAQ (reference sequence). The CDR3 runs 16 residues. CDR3 nucleotides: TGTGCCAGCAGCCCCACGGGGACTAGCGGGACGGGTGAGCAGTTCTTC. Protein product: CASSPTGTSGTGEQFF.

This clone has a single count. A read error may explain this, as a much larger clone is one base away. This chain links TRBV30 with TRBJ2-7; a possible D gene is TRBD2 (5 bases). V lost 4 bases, J lost 4 bases, and 20 bases lay in between. The CDR3 sequence is 15 residues long. Germline V gives CDR1 GTSNPN, CDR2 SVGIG (reference sequence). CDR3 in DNA: TGTGCCTGGATATCCCTGCAGGAGGCTTTTTACGAGCAGTACTTC. Translated: CAWISLQEAFYEQYF. The full variable domain, in which reference TRBV30 and TRBJ2-7 provide the parts outside the CDR3, is SQTIHQWPATLVQPVGSPLSLECTVEGTSNPNLYWYRQAAGRGLQLLFYSVGIGQISSEVPQNLSASRPQDRQFILSSKKLLLSDSGFYLCAWISLQEAFYEQYFGPGTRLTVT.

The chain employs TRBV5-1 and TRBJ2-1; TRBD2 matches 12 bases. Germline V gene sequence: CDR1 SGHRS, CDR2 YFSETQ. The ends lost 4 bases at V and 9 bases at J; junction bases unmatched: 20. The CDR3 has 19 residues. The CDR3 loop is CASSVQGVRLAGGPGEQFF. The CDR3 nucleotides read TGCGCCAGCAGCGTCCAGGGGGTACGGCTAGCGGGAGGGCCTGGTGAGCAGTTCTTC.

This clone showed up just once. This chain joins TRBV6-4 and TRBJ2-1, with D possibly being TRBD1 (5 bases). V was clipped by 3 bases and J by 9 bases, with 12 bases between them. The CDR3 has 13 amino acids. The germline CDR1 and CDR2 sequences are MRHNA and SNTAGT. CDR3 nucleotide sequence: TGTGCCAGCAGTGAGTATAAAGGGGCTGAGCAGTTCTTC. This encodes CASSEYKGAEQFF.

The chain recombines TRBV19 with TRBJ1-1; D remains unclear. Trimming removed 1 base from V and 1 base from J, with 4 bases in between. The CDR3 extends over 13 amino acids. CDR1 is LNHDA and CDR2 is SQIVND in the germline V gene (reference sequence). The CDR3 DNA follows: TGTGCCAGTAGTATAGCTCGGAACACTGAAGCTTTCTTT. This gives the protein CASSIARNTEAFF.

The chain couples TRBV28 to TRBJ1-5; tentatively, D is TRBD1 (5 bases). The germline V gene has CDR1 MDHEN and CDR2 SYDVKM. This CDR3 has 16 residues. V lost 3 bases and J 2 bases, leaving 14 bases between the germline ends. As DNA, the CDR3 is TGTGCCAGCAGTTTGGGTTTCGGCAGGGGCAATCAGCCCCAGCATTTT. Residues: CASSLGFGRGNQPQHF.

This clone was recorded many times. This specimen includes other DNA sequences encoding the same CDR3. The chain is built from TRBV6-8 and TRBJ2-7; D is unclear. The germline gives CDR1 MNHGY, CDR2 SAAAGT. The CDR3 has 9 residues. V lost 6 bases to trimming and J lost 7 bases, with 4 bases between them. The CDR3 is CASSPEQYF. CDR3 DNA: TGTGCCAGCAGCCCTGAGCAGTACTTC.

This rearrangement joins TRBV5-1 to TRBJ1-1, with D possibly matching TRBD1 (6 bases). This CDR3 has 14 amino acids. Germline lookup yields CDR1 SGHRS and CDR2 YFSETQ. Trimming stripped 0 bases from V and 6 bases from J, with 12 bases between. CDR3 protein: CASSLDRAHAEAFF. CDR3 DNA: TGCGCCAGCAGCTTGGACAGGGCCCATGCTGAAGCTTTCTTT.